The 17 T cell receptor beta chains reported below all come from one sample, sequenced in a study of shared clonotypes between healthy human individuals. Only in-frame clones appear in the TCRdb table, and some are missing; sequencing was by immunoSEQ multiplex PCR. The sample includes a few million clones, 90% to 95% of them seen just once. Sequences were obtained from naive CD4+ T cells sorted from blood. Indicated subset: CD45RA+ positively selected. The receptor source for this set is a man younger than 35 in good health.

The CDR3 DNA reads as TGTGCCAGCCTTAGGCCGGGACAGAGTAATGAAAAACTGTTTTTT. Protein: CASLRPGQSNEKLFF. The chain uses TRBV2 and TRBJ1-4; 7 bases are a match to TRBD1. Looked up from germline, CDR1 is SNHLY and CDR2 is FYNNEI. V lost 8 bases to trimming and J lost 4 bases; unmatched junction nucleotides: 10. The CDR3 consists of 15 residues.

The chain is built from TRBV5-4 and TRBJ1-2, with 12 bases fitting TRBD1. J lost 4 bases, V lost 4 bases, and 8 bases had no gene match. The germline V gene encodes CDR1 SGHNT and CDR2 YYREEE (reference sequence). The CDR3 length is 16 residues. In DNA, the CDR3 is TGTGCCAGCAGCATGGGACAGGGGGCCCTCGGCTATGGCTACACCTTC. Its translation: CASSMGQGALGYGYTF.

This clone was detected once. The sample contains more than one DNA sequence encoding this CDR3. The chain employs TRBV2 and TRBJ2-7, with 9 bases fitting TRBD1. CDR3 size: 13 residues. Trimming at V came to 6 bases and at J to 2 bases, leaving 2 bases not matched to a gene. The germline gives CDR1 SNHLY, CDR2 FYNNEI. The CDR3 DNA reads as TGTGCCAGCAGAGGGGACAGGGCCTACGAGCAGTACTTC. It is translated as CASRGDRAYEQYF.

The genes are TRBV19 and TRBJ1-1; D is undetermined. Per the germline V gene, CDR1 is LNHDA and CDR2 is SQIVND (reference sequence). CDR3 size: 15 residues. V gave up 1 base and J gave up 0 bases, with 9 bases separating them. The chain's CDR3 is CASSIVQDLNTEAFF. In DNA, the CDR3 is TGTGCCAGTAGTATAGTGCAGGACTTGAACACTGAAGCTTTCTTT.

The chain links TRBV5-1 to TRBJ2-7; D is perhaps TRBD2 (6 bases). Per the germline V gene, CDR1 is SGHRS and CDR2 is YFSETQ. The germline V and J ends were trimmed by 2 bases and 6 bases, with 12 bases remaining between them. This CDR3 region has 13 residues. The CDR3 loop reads CASSLTSQGEQYF. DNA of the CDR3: TGCGCCAGCAGCTTAACTAGCCAGGGCGAGCAGTACTTC.

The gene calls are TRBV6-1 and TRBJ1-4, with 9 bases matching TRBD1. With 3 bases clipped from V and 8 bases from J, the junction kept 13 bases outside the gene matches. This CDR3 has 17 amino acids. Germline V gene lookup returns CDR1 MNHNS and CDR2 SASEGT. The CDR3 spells CASSDEWYRGRKEKLFF. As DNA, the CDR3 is TGTGCCAGCAGTGACGAATGGTACAGGGGGCGAAAGGAAAAACTGTTTTTT.

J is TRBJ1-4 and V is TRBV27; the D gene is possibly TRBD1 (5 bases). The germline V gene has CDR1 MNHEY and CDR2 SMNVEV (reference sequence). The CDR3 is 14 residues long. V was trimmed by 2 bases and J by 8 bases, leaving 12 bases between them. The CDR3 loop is CASSLRGPGEKLFF. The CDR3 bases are TGTGCCAGCAGTTTACGGGGCCCGGGGGAAAAACTGTTTTTT.

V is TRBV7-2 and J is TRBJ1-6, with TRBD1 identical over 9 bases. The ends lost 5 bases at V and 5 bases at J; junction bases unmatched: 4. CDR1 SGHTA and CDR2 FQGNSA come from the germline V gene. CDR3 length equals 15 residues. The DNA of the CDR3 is TGTGCCAGCAGCCGTGACAGGGGGAATAATTCACCCCTCCACTTT. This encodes CASSRDRGNNSPLHF.

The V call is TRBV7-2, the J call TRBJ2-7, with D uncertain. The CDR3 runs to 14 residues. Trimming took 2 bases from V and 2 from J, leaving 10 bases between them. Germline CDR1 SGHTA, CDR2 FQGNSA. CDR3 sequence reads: CASSLRQSTYEQYF. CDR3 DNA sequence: TGTGCCAGCAGCTTAAGGCAGAGCACCTACGAGCAGTACTTC.

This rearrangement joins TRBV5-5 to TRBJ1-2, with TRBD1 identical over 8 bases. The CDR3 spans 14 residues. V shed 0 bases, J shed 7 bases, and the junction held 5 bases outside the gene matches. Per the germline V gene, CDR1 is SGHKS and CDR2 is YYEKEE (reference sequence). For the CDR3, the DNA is TGTGCCAGCAGCTTGGACAGGGGGTTGGTTGGCTACACCTTC. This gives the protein CASSLDRGLVGYTF. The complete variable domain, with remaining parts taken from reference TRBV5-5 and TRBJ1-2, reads DAGVTQSPTHLIKTRGQQVTLRCSPISGHKSVSWYQQVLGQGPQFIFQYYEKEERGRGNFPDRFSARQFPNYSSELNVNALLLGDSALYLCASSLDRGLVGYTFGSGTRLTVV.

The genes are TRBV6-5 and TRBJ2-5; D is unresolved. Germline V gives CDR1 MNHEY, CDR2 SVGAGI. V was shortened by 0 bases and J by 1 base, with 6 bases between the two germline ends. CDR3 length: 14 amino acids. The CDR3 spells CASSYSILQETQYF. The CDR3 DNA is TGTGCCAGCAGTTACTCAATCCTCCAAGAGACCCAGTACTTC.

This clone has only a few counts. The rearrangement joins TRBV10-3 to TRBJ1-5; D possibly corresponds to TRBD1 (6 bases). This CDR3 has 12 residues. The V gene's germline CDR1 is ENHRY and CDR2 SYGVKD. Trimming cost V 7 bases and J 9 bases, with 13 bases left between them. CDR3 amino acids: CAIKQGTGPQHF. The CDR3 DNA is TGTGCCATCAAACAGGGAACGGGGCCCCAGCATTTT.

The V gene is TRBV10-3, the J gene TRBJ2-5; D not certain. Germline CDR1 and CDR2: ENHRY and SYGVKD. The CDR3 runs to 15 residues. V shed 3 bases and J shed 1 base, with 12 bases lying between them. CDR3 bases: TGTGCCATCAGTGACGGCTCCGTAAGCCAAGAGACCCAGTACTTC. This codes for CAISDGSVSQETQYF.

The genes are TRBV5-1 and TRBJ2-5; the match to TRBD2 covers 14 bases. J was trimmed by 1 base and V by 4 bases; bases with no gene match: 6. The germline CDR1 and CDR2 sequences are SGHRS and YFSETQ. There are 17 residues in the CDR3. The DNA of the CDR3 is TGCGCCAGCAGCCAACGAGGGACTAGCGGGAGCCAAGAGACCCAGTACTTC. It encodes CASSQRGTSGSQETQYF.

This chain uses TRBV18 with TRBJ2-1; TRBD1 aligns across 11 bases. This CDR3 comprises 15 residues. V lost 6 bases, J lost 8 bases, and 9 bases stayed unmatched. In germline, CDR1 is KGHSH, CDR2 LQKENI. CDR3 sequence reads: CASSAGTGGSYEQFF. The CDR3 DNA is TGTGCCAGCTCTGCCGGGACAGGGGGTAGCTATGAGCAGTTCTTC.

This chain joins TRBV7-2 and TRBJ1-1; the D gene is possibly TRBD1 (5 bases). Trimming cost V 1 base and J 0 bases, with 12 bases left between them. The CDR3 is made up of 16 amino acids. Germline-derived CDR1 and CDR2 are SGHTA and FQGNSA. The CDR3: CASSLGAQGMNTEAFF. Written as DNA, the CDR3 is TGTGCCAGCAGCTTAGGGGCTCAGGGCATGAACACTGAAGCTTTCTTT.

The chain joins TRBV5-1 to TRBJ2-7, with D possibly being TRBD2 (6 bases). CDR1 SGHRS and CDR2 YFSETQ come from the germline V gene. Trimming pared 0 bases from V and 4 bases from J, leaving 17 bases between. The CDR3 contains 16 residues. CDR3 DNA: TGCGCCAGCAGCTTGGCTCCTTACGGGAGCACATACGAGCAGTACTTC. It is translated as CASSLAPYGSTYEQYF. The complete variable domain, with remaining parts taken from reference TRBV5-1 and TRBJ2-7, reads KAGVTQTPRYLIKTRGQQVTLSCSPISGHRSVSWYQQTPGQGLQFLFEYFSETQRNKGNFPGRFSGRQFSNSRSEMNVSTLELGDSALYLCASSLAPYGSTYEQYFGPGTRLTVT.